This T cell receptor (beta chain) is from a study of CD8 T cell repertoires and HIV-1 epitope variants. Clones were read by immunoSEQ multiplex PCR, and TCRdb kept only the in-frame ones, dropping some. Among about 5,300 clones, roughly 60% were seen once, and the ten largest hold approximately 43%. General observations from the study: Beta chains alone show antigen proliferation, not cytokine profile or function. Of about 10 antigen-specific beta clonotypes, six appeared to cross-react with escape variants.

The CDR3 consists of 13 residues. Germline V gene lookup returns CDR1 MDHEN and CDR2 SYDVKM. V lost 5 bases and J 0 bases, leaving 4 bases between the germline ends. Only a few counts were recorded for this clone. The antigen is undetermined. The sample was cultured CD8+ T cells derived from PBMCs. J is TRBJ1-4 and V is TRBV28, with D hard to call. The origin of this receptor is a male donor with HIV. CDR3 residues: CASSPATNEKLFF. The CDR3 DNA reads TGTGCCAGCAGTCCTGCAACTAATGAAAAACTGTTTTTT.